One sample yielded the 8 T cell receptor beta chains listed below, sequenced in a study of T-cell memory formation after mild COVID-19. MiXCR, run by TCRdb on the 5' RACE reads, gives a single entry per CDR3 protein. The table has fewer than 350,000 distinct CDR3 sequences, 8% to 10% seen once; the top ten hold approximately 22%. Sequences were obtained from PBMCs or a T cell subset sorted from them (not recorded which). These receptors were obtained from a man aged 18 to 35 who had mild COVID-19 (a few samples of this study predate the infection). Cell type and time point are not known.

The gene calls are TRBV27 and TRBJ1-6, with D tentatively TRBD1 (6 bases). Germline-derived CDR1 and CDR2 are MNHEY and SMNVEV (reference sequence). The CDR3 totals 13 residues. V lost 6 bases and J lost 9, with 12 bases in between. This chain's CDR3 is CASSPKQGSPLHF. The CDR3 DNA follows: TGTGCCAGCAGCCCCAAACAGGGTTCACCCCTCCACTTT.

This rearrangement joins TRBV24-1 to TRBJ2-7; 9 nucleotides match TRBD2. Germline CDR1 reads KGHDR; CDR2 reads SFDVKD. This CDR3 has 16 amino acids. The J segment lost 3 bases and the V segment lost 1 base, leaving 6 bases of the junction unmatched. CDR3 in DNA: TGTGCCACCAGTGATTTAGAGCGGGGGGCCGACTACGAGCAGTACGTC. Translating it yields CATSDLERGADYEQYV.

This clonotype was observed a few times. The rearrangement uses TRBV3-1 and TRBJ1-5; the D is unclear. Per the germline V gene, CDR1 is LGHDT and CDR2 is YNNKEL (reference sequence). The CDR3 runs 13 residues. The germline V and J ends were trimmed by 1 base and 3 bases, with 4 bases remaining between them. For the CDR3, the DNA is TGTGCCAGCAGCCAAGGTCACAATCAGCCCCAGCATTTT. Protein product: CASSQGHNQPQHF.

This clonotype was seen a handful of times. The rearrangement uses TRBV14 and TRBJ2-3; tentatively, D is TRBD2 (5 bases). CDR1 is SGHDN and CDR2 is FVKESK in the germline V gene. This CDR3 spans 14 amino acids. V dropped 1 base and J dropped 4 bases, with 9 bases sitting between them. The CDR3 DNA reads TGTGCCAGCAGCCAAGGGGGAGATCCAGATACGCAGTATTTT. This codes for CASSQGGDPDTQYF.

The sample holds a few counts of this clonotype. The CDR3 is CASRPSSRREKLFF. For the CDR3, the DNA is TGTGCCAGCAGGCCCTCGAGCCGCCGGGAAAAACTGTTTTTT. The chain is built from TRBV6-5 and TRBJ1-4; D gene ambiguous. V lost 6 bases and J lost 8, with 16 bases in between. Germline CDR1 is MNHEY and CDR2 is SVGAGI. This CDR3 is built from 14 residues.

The table lists this clonotype with many counts. This chain connects TRBV5-1 to TRBJ2-7; D is undetermined. V was clipped by 2 bases and J by 0 bases, with 6 bases between them. The V gene's germline CDR1 is SGHRS and CDR2 YFSETQ. This CDR3 region has 13 residues. The CDR3 protein is CASSLGSSYEQYV. The CDR3 DNA sequence: TGCGCCAGCAGCTTAGGCAGCTCCTACGAGCAGTACGTC.

The gene calls are TRBV5-1 and TRBJ1-2; 12 bases are shared with TRBD1. The CDR3 covers 15 residues. V trimming: 4 bases; J trimming: 2 bases; junction bases outside the gene matches: 3. CDR1 is SGHRS and CDR2 is YFSETQ in the germline V gene. Written as DNA, the CDR3 is TGCGCCAGCAGCCCTGGGACAGGGGGCAACTATGGCTACACCTTC. It translates to CASSPGTGGNYGYTF.

This clonotype has just a few counts. The gene calls are TRBV20-1 and TRBJ2-3; D is ambiguous. The CDR3 consists of 13 residues. Trimming took 1 base from V and 2 from J, leaving 7 bases between them. Per the germline V gene, CDR1 is DFQATT and CDR2 is SNEGSKA (reference sequence). The CDR3 sequence: CSARGVFTDTQYF. For the CDR3, the DNA is TGCAGTGCTAGAGGGGTTTTCACAGATACGCAGTATTTT.